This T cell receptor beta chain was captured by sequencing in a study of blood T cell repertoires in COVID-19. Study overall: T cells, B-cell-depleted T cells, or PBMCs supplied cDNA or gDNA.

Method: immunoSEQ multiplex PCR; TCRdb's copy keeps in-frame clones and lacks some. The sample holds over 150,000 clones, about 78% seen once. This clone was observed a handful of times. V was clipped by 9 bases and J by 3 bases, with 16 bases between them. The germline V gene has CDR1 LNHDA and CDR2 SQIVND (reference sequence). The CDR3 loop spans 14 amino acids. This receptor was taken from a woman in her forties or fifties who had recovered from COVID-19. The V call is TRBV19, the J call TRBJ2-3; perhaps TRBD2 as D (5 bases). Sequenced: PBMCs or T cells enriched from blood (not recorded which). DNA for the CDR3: TGTGCCAGCTCACCCGCTAGCAGGACAGATACGCAGTATTTT. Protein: CASSPASRTDTQYF.